This entry lists 26 T cell receptor beta chains sequenced from one sample in a study of CD8+CD57+ T cells in acquired aplastic anemia. The template for TCR beta VDJ and CDR3 sequence profiling was genomic DNA. TCRdb redid the calling of the reads with MiXCR, one entry per CDR3 protein. The sample has around 250,000 distinct CDR3 sequences; around three fifths are singletons. Input material: sorted CD4+, CD8+, or CD8+CD57+ T cells (not recorded which) from PBMCs. Receptor source: a human donor with severe aplastic anemia or a healthy control (not recorded which).

The chain has TRBV4-1 and TRBJ2-3; D is uncertain. Germline V gene lookup returns CDR1 MGHRA and CDR2 YSYEKL. V dropped 3 bases and J dropped 2 bases, with 21 bases sitting between them. The CDR3 is 18 amino acids. CDR3 region: CASSHPNPPQPITDTQYF. Here the CDR3 DNA reads TGCGCCAGCAGCCACCCAAACCCGCCCCAACCTATCACAGATACGCAGTATTTT.

V usage is TRBV25-1 and J usage is TRBJ1-5; D gene ambiguous. Germline V gene lookup returns CDR1 MGHDK and CDR2 SYGVNS. The V and J ends lost 8 bases and 4 bases respectively, with 12 bases between them. The CDR3 extends over 13 amino acids. The CDR3 sequence: CASSSDGNQPQHF. The CDR3 DNA sequence: TGTGCCAGCTCCAGCGACGGAAATCAGCCCCAGCATTTT.

The chain links TRBV15 to TRBJ2-7, with 7 bases aligning to TRBD2. The CDR3 has 16 residues. After removal of 0 bases from V and 3 bases from J, the junction contained 8 bases not matched to a gene. Germline V gene data show CDR1 as LNHNV and CDR2 as YYDKDF (reference sequence). This CDR3 is CATSRDVASGNYEQYF. The DNA of the CDR3 is TGTGCCACCAGCAGAGATGTCGCTAGCGGAAACTACGAGCAGTACTTC.

The chain uses TRBV20-1 and TRBJ2-5; 13 bases are a match to TRBD2. This CDR3 spans 14 amino acids. From germline, CDR1 is DFQATT and CDR2 SNEGSKA (reference sequence). Trimming cost V 3 bases and J 5 bases; bases outside gene matches: 3. CDR3 region: CSASPGLAGETQYF. CDR3 nucleotide sequence: TGCAGTGCTAGCCCGGGACTAGCGGGGGAGACCCAGTACTTC.

The chain carries TRBV20-1 and TRBJ2-5; unclear D gene. V was clipped by 6 bases and J by 0 bases, with 20 bases between them. This CDR3 spans 16 amino acids. CDR1 and CDR2 (germline): DFQATT, SNEGSKA (reference sequence). The DNA for the CDR3 is TGCAGTGCAGGAGAGTTGTTGGGATCGTACCAAGAGACCCAGTACTTC. Its translation: CSAGELLGSYQETQYF.

This chain links TRBV10-3 with TRBJ2-7; 8 bases agree with TRBD2. Germline V gives CDR1 ENHRY, CDR2 SYGVKD. The V and J ends lost 8 bases and 0 bases, in that order; junction bases with no gene match: 9. CDR3 size: 15 residues. CDR3 nucleotides: TGTGCCATCGGGCCCTCTAGCGGGCCCTCCTACGAGCAGTACTTC. The encoded protein is CAIGPSSGPSYEQYF.

This chain joins TRBV10-3 and TRBJ2-5; the D call may be TRBD1 or TRBD2 (5 bases each). Germline V gene lookup returns CDR1 ENHRY and CDR2 SYGVKD. V lost 6 bases, J lost 0 bases, and 23 bases lay in between. CDR3 length equals 18 residues. The CDR3 protein is CAIRSDTRRSPYQETQYF. The CDR3, as DNA: TGTGCCATCAGATCGGACACCCGGAGGTCTCCATACCAAGAGACCCAGTACTTC.

The rearrangement links TRBV2 to TRBJ2-1; D gene uncertain. Trimming pared 4 bases from V and 0 bases from J, leaving 10 bases between. CDR3 length equals 15 residues. The germline CDR1 and CDR2 sequences are SNHLY and FYNNEI. CDR3 amino acids: CASSVGKASYNEQFF. The CDR3 DNA reads TGTGCCAGCAGTGTAGGGAAGGCCTCCTACAATGAGCAGTTCTTC. The entire variable domain, with the rest obtained from reference TRBV2 and TRBJ2-1, is as follows: EPEVTQTPSHQVTQMGQEVILRCVPISNHLYFYWYRQILGQKVEFLVSFYNNEISEKSEIFDDQFSVERPDGSNFTLKIRSTKLEDSAMYFCASSVGKASYNEQFFGPGTRLTVL.

This clonotype came up many times. The chain carries TRBV11-2 and TRBJ2-3; a possible D gene is TRBD2 (7 bases). The V and J ends lost 8 bases and 7 bases respectively, with 19 bases between them. The CDR3 sequence is 14 residues long. Germline CDR1 reads SGHAT; CDR2 reads FQNNGV. The CDR3 reads CASANPRGANTQYF. CDR3 DNA: TGTGCCAGCGCTAACCCCCGGGGGGCAAATACGCAGTATTTT. The variable domain in full, completed from reference TRBV11-2 and TRBJ2-3, reads EAGVAQSPRYKIIEKRQSVAFWCNPISGHATLYWYQQILGQGPKLLIQFQNNGVVDDSQLPKDRFSAERLKGVDSTLKIQPAKLEDSAVYLCASANPRGANTQYFGPGTRLTVL.

This clonotype has at least ten counts. The chain links TRBV6-1 to TRBJ2-7, with 12 bases matching TRBD1. The CDR3 runs 16 residues. The junction had 8 bases not matched to a gene; V was cut back by 8 bases and J by 0 bases. CDR1 MNHNS and CDR2 SASEGT come from the germline V gene. The CDR3 reads CASGDRGRPSSYEQYF. The DNA of the CDR3 is TGTGCCAGCGGGGACAGGGGGCGACCCAGCTCCTACGAGCAGTACTTC.

This rearrangement joins TRBV3-1 to TRBJ2-5; D perhaps matches TRBD2 (5 bases). Germline CDR1 and CDR2: LGHDT and YNNKEL (reference sequence). The CDR3 contains 14 residues. The V and J ends lost 6 bases and 5 bases respectively, with 16 bases between them. The CDR3, as DNA: TGTGCCAGCAGGCAGGACTCAGATGGGGAGACCCAGTACTTC. Its protein product is CASRQDSDGETQYF.

As to this clonotype: This is likely a read error, given that the CDR3 carries no conserved phenylalanine or tryptophan at its end. The chain couples TRBV5-6 to TRBJ2-7; D ambiguous. Germline V lookup: CDR1 SGHDT, CDR2 YYEEEE. V was clipped by 5 bases and J by 5 bases, with 14 bases between them. The CDR3 loop spans 13 amino acids. Written as DNA, the CDR3 is TGTGCCAGCAGACCGGAAGCTCGGGACGAGCAGTACTCC. Its protein product is CASRPEARDEQYS.

The chain is built from TRBV25-1 and TRBJ1-1; D call uncertain. V was pared by 3 bases and J by 2 bases, with 13 bases between. The CDR3 sequence is 15 residues long. Germline CDR1 is MGHDK and CDR2 is SYGVNS. The DNA for the CDR3 is TGTGCCAGCAGTGACACGCGGGCCCCAAACACTGAAGCTTTCTTT. Translated, it gives CASSDTRAPNTEAFF. Filled out from reference TRBV25-1 and TRBJ1-1, the complete variable domain reads EADIYQTPRYLVIGTGKKITLECSQTMGHDKMYWYQQDPGMELHLIHYSYGVNSTEKGDLSSESTVSRIRTEHFPLTLESARPSHTSQYLCASSDTRAPNTEAFFGQGTRLTVV.

The chain links TRBV25-1 to TRBJ2-5, with 9 bases fitting TRBD1. The CDR3 totals 14 residues. Germline V gene lookup returns CDR1 MGHDK and CDR2 SYGVNS. The ends lost 4 bases at V and 3 bases at J; junction bases unmatched: 3. CDR3 protein: CASSGWTGEETQYF. The CDR3 DNA reads as TGTGCCAGCAGTGGCTGGACAGGGGAAGAGACCCAGTACTTC.

This clonotype showed up many times. The rearrangement links TRBV24-1 to TRBJ2-7, with D unresolved. CDR3 length equals 12 residues. V was pared by 4 bases and J by 4 bases, with 7 bases between. Germline CDR1 KGHDR, CDR2 SFDVKD. In nucleotides, the CDR3 is TGTGCCACCAGTGACCGATCGTACGAGCAGTACTTC. Translation: CATSDRSYEQYF.

This clonotype was counted a few times. The rearrangement uses TRBV30 and TRBJ2-2; D gene uncertain. V lost 1 base and J 0 bases, leaving 6 bases between the germline ends. The CDR3 sequence is 14 residues long. Germline V gives CDR1 GTSNPN, CDR2 SVGIG (reference sequence). This CDR3 reads CAWSAKTNTGELFF. In DNA form, the CDR3 reads TGTGCCTGGAGTGCTAAAACGAACACCGGGGAGCTGTTTTTT.

About this clonotype itself: At one end the junction does not follow the germline gene, possibly because of a read error. The chain couples TRBV19 to TRBJ2-5; either TRBD1 or TRBD2 may fit D (5 bases each). The CDR3 runs 12 residues. Germline CDR1 and CDR2: LNHDA and SQIVND (reference sequence). CDR3 sequence: CSARWGQETQYF. Here the CDR3 DNA reads TGCAGCGCCCGCTGGGGGCAAGAGACCCAGTACTTC. Combining the CDR3 with reference TRBV19 and TRBJ2-5 gives the whole variable domain DGGITQSPKYLFRKEGQNVTLSCEQNLNHDAMYWYRQDPGQGLRLIYYSQIVNDFQKGDIAEGYSVSREKKESFPLTVTSAQKNPTAFYLCSARWGQETQYFGPGTRLLVL.

There are a few counts of this clonotype. The chain has TRBV18 and TRBJ1-3; the D is unclear. The ends were cut back, 2 bases at V and 2 bases at J, with 10 bases in the middle. CDR3 length equals 15 residues. The germline V gene encodes CDR1 KGHSH and CDR2 LQKENI. The CDR3 nucleotides are TGTGCCAGCTCACCAGGAACAGCCGCTGGAAACACCATATATTTT. This gives the protein CASSPGTAAGNTIYF.

This clonotype was picked up many times. The chain combines TRBV5-8 with TRBJ1-1, with D uncertain. Looked up from germline, CDR1 is SGHTS and CDR2 is YDEGEE. V was shortened by 1 base and J by 2 bases, with 12 bases between the two germline ends. The CDR3 runs to 15 residues. CDR3 coding DNA: TGTGCCAGCAGCTTGATGGCGGGTAGAAACACTGAAGCTTTCTTT. It translates to CASSLMAGRNTEAFF.

In this sample, this clonotype turned up many times. This chain uses TRBV5-8 with TRBJ2-1, with unresolved D. V gave up 1 base and J gave up 4 bases, with 12 bases separating them. CDR1 is SGHTS and CDR2 is YDEGEE in the germline V gene. The length of the CDR3 is 15 residues. Written as DNA, the CDR3 is TGTGCCAGCAGCTTGTCAGGCGCCGGGTACAATGAGCAGTTCTTC. Translating gives CASSLSGAGYNEQFF.

The CDR3 sequence: CASSGLGGTGAYRNTEAFF. CDR3 coding DNA: TGTGCCAGCAGTGGGCTCGGCGGGACAGGGGCGTATAGGAACACTGAAGCTTTCTTT. This sequence joins TRBV27 and TRBJ1-1, with 10 bases matching TRBD1. The ends lost 5 bases at V and 1 base at J; junction bases unmatched: 16. This CDR3 is built from 19 residues. Germline V gene data show CDR1 as MNHEY and CDR2 as SMNVEV (reference sequence).

The J gene is TRBJ2-5, the V gene TRBV12-3 or TRBV12-4; D unresolved. CDR3 length: 14 amino acids. Trimming left V 3 bases short and J 11 bases short, with 19 bases between. CDR3 sequence reads: CASSFSDEGNEQYF. CDR3 nucleotide sequence: TGTGCCAGCAGTTTTTCCGACGAAGGTAATGAGCAGTACTTC.

Of note for this clonotype: A read error may account for a junction end that differs from germline. This sequence joins TRBV7-8 and TRBJ2-7; 7 positions agree with TRBD1. The CDR3 runs 14 residues. The germline V gene encodes CDR1 SGHVS and CDR2 FQNEAQ. The chain's CDR3 is CASSSQGWAYEQYF. The CDR3 region has the DNA TGTGCTAGCAGCTCACAGGGGTGGGCCTACGAGCAGTACTTC.

The chain couples TRBV5-1 to TRBJ1-2; D not resolved. Germline V gene lookup returns CDR1 SGHRS and CDR2 YFSETQ. Trimming took 0 bases from V and 0 from J, leaving 6 bases between them. This CDR3 has 14 residues. The CDR3 is CASSLGPTNYGYTF. CDR3 DNA: TGCGCCAGCAGCTTGGGACCGACTAACTATGGCTACACCTTC. Supplemented by reference TRBV5-1 and TRBJ1-2, the full variable domain reads KAGVTQTPRYLIKTRGQQVTLSCSPISGHRSVSWYQQTPGQGLQFLFEYFSETQRNKGNFPGRFSGRQFSNSRSEMNVSTLELGDSALYLCASSLGPTNYGYTFGSGTRLTVV.

The chain links TRBV10-3 to TRBJ1-5; 7 bases are shared with TRBD1. The CDR3 contains 19 residues. The J segment lost 1 base and the V segment lost 0 bases, leaving 12 bases of the junction unmatched. Looked up from germline, CDR1 is ENHRY and CDR2 is SYGVKD. The CDR3 bases are TGTGCCATCAGTGAGTCACCGGAGGGGGCTTTATCGAGCAATCAGCCCCAGCATTTT. Residues: CAISESPEGALSSNQPQHF.

This clonotype was observed at least ten times. V usage is TRBV2 and J usage is TRBJ1-5; D is possibly TRBD1 (5 bases). This CDR3 contains 14 residues. The V end was cut by 5 bases, the J end by 2 bases, with 10 bases between. Germline CDR1 SNHLY, CDR2 FYNNEI. The chain's CDR3 is CASSRGSGNQPQHF. CDR3 in DNA: TGTGCCAGCAGTAGGGGTTCAGGCAATCAGCCCCAGCATTTT.